Listed below are T cell receptor beta chains from one sample, sequenced in a study of T cell responses to AZD1222 COVID-19 vaccine. Clones were sequenced by immunoSEQ multiplex PCR, and TCRdb holds only the in-frame ones, with some missing. The data hold tens of thousands of clones, with over 85% observed a single time. The sequenced sample was peripheral blood, obtained on day 0 of AZD1222 vaccination. All receptors derive from an adult in good health. CDR3s include the opening cysteine and the closing phenylalanine or tryptophan. A D gene is named only where the DNA matches it firmly. Where a row states a size, it is once, few, many or the class of an expanded clone; other rows omit it.

J gene	CDR3 length	clone size	V gene	D gene	CDR3 protein	CDR3 DNA
TRBJ2-5	12	.	TRBV5-1	.	CASSLRAETQYF	TGCGCCAGCAGTCTCAGGGCAGAGACCCAGTACTTC
TRBJ2-7	14	.	TRBV19	TRBD2	CASKRTSGTYEQYF	TGTGCCAGTAAGAGGACTAGCGGAACCTACGAGCAGTACTTC
TRBJ1-2	16	once	TRBV3-1/TRBV3-2	.	CASSPEGTPPGYGYTF	TGTGCCAGCAGCCCCGAAGGGACTCCACCAGGCTATGGCTACACCTTC
TRBJ2-7	15	.	TRBV6-1	TRBD1	CASSEYTGGLYEQYF	TGTGCCAGCAGTGAATATACAGGGGGCCTCTACGAGCAGTACTTC
TRBJ2-1	18	.	TRBV7-9	.	CASSLTPGWGADYNEQFF	TGTGCCAGCAGCTTAACCCCGGGTTGGGGAGCGGACTACAATGAGCAGTTCTTC
TRBJ2-7	13	.	TRBV3-1/TRBV3-2	.	CASSQDWSYEQYF	TGTGCCAGCAGCCAAGACTGGTCGTACGAGCAGTACTTC
TRBJ2-6	16	.	TRBV5-5	.	CASSRNLQGGANVLTF	TGTGCCAGCAGCAGGAACCTCCAGGGGGGGGCCAACGTCCTGACTTTC
TRBJ2-7	15	.	TRBV7-2	TRBD2	CASSPGGSGRFEQYF	TGTGCCAGCAGCCCCGGTGGGAGCGGGAGGTTCGAGCAGTACTTC
TRBJ1-1	19	once	TRBV11-2	.	CASSLGPSNSAGRFTEAFF	TGTGCCAGCAGCTTAGGTCCCTCTAACAGTGCCGGTAGATTCACTGAAGCTTTCTTT
TRBJ2-5	14	.	TRBV6-5	TRBD2	CASSPREGMETQYF	TGTGCCAGCAGTCCAAGGGAGGGCATGGAGACCCAGTACTTC
TRBJ1-1	11	once	TRBV20-1	.	CSARDVAEAFF	TGCAGTGCTAGAGATGTTGCTGAAGCTTTCTTT
TRBJ2-5	15	.	TRBV6-2/TRBV6-3	TRBD1	CASSTSGGAAETQYF	TGTGCCAGCAGTACTTCAGGGGGCGCGGCAGAGACCCAGTACTTC
TRBJ2-1	16	.	TRBV7-9	TRBD1	CASSLTGTVAYNEQFF	TGTGCCAGCAGCTTAACCGGGACAGTAGCCTACAATGAGCAGTTCTTC
TRBJ2-2	14	.	TRBV6-5	TRBD1	CASKFQGDTGELFF	TGTGCCAGCAAGTTCCAGGGGGATACCGGGGAGCTGTTTTTT
TRBJ1-3	12	.	TRBV12-3/TRBV12-4	.	CASRGRAHTIYF	TGTGCCAGCCGGGGGAGGGCGCACACCATATATTTT
TRBJ1-5	17	.	TRBV7-6	.	CASSRFVGPSSNQPQHF	TGTGCCAGCAGCCGTTTTGTGGGACCGAGTAGCAATCAGCCCCAGCATTTT
TRBJ2-7	12	.	TRBV9	.	CASSVDSSPLYF	TGTGCCAGCAGCGTAGACAGTAGTCCTTTGTACTTC
TRBJ2-1	14	.	TRBV19	.	CASSPATVNNEQFF	TGTGCCAGTAGTCCCGCGACTGTTAACAATGAGCAGTTCTTC
TRBJ2-5	15	.	TRBV25-1	.	CASSTLESPQETQYF	TGTGCCAGCAGTACCTTGGAGAGCCCCCAAGAGACCCAGTACTTC
TRBJ2-1	11	.	TRBV29-1	.	CSVQKHNEQFF	TGCAGCGTTCAGAAACACAATGAGCAGTTCTTC
TRBJ1-5	19	once	TRBV7-8	TRBD1	CASSPDRDSYFYSNQPQHF	TGTGCCAGCAGTCCCGACCGGGACAGCTACTTTTATAGCAATCAGCCCCAGCATTTT
TRBJ2-3	15	.	TRBV6-5	TRBD1	CASSYGRGLTDTQYF	TGTGCCAGCAGTTACGGCAGGGGGCTCACAGATACGCAGTATTTT
TRBJ2-1	16	once	TRBV5-6	.	CASRRDRLSSYNEQFF	TGTGCCAGCAGAAGAGACAGGCTCAGCTCCTACAATGAGCAGTTCTTC
TRBJ2-5	14	.	TRBV5-4	TRBD1	CASSQGQGGKTQYF	TGTGCCAGCAGCCAGGGACAGGGGGGGAAGACCCAGTACTTC
TRBJ2-1	17	.	TRBV15	TRBD2	CATSRERAGVGYNEQFF	TGTGCCACCAGCAGAGAGCGGGCGGGGGTAGGTTACAATGAGCAGTTCTTC
TRBJ2-3	14	.	TRBV5-4	.	CASTRGVATDTQYF	TGTGCCAGCACCCGCGGGGTAGCTACAGATACGCAGTATTTT
TRBJ2-5	14	.	TRBV3-1/TRBV3-2	.	CASSPRDYQETQYF	TGTGCCAGCAGCCCCCGGGACTACCAAGAGACCCAGTACTTC
TRBJ1-2	13	.	TRBV12-3/TRBV12-4	.	CASRVSDRGGYTF	TGTGCCAGCAGGGTCTCGGACCGGGGCGGCTACACCTTC
TRBJ2-2	16	.	TRBV5-1	TRBD2	CASSSQSGTPAGELFF	TGCGCCAGCAGCTCACAGAGCGGGACTCCCGCCGGGGAGCTGTTTTTT
TRBJ1-1	13	.	TRBV6-5	.	CASSYSGGTEAFF	TGTGCCAGCAGTTACTCAGGGGGAACTGAAGCTTTCTTT
TRBJ1-1	13	.	TRBV30	.	CAWSVGLGTEAFF	TGTGCCTGGAGTGTCGGGTTAGGCACTGAAGCTTTCTTT
TRBJ2-1	15	.	TRBV5-5	.	CASSLVQGSNDEQFF	TGTGCCAGCAGCTTGGTTCAGGGGAGCAACGATGAGCAGTTCTTC
TRBJ2-5	17	.	TRBV14	.	CASSLHVGSSNIETQYF	TGTGCCAGCAGCCTCCACGTTGGGTCCTCAAATATAGAGACCCAGTACTTC
TRBJ1-2	12	.	TRBV30	.	CAWSMGTGGYTF	TGTGCCTGGAGTATGGGTACGGGAGGCTACACCTTC
TRBJ2-5	16	.	TRBV11-2	.	CASSLDTGAKGGTQYF	TGTGCCAGCAGCTTAGATACCGGGGCGAAAGGGGGGACCCAGTACTTC
TRBJ1-2	14	.	TRBV18	TRBD1	CASSPGTGNYGYTF	TGTGCCAGCTCACCCGGGACAGGGAACTATGGCTACACCTTC
TRBJ2-2	17	.	TRBV7-8	TRBD2	CASSPTWGGTNTGELFF	TGTGCCAGCAGCCCCACGTGGGGAGGGACGAACACCGGGGAGCTGTTTTTT
TRBJ2-1	17	.	TRBV4-3	TRBD2	CASSQERRGVGVNEQFF	TGCGCCAGCAGCCAAGAGAGACGGGGGGTGGGAGTCAATGAGCAGTTCTTC
TRBJ2-1	12	.	TRBV7-9	.	CASSLGMAGQFF	TGTGCCAGCAGCTTAGGAATGGCTGGGCAGTTCTTC
TRBJ1-2	14	.	TRBV30	TRBD1	CAWTRTGGYYGYTF	TGTGCCTGGACAAGGACAGGGGGCTACTATGGCTACACCTTC
TRBJ2-2	15	.	TRBV28	.	CASSLPGDNTGELFF	TGTGCCAGCAGTTTACCCGGGGACAACACCGGGGAGCTGTTTTTT
TRBJ1-2	14	.	TRBV10-3	TRBD1	CAIKGDRVDPGYTF	TGTGCCATCAAAGGGGACAGGGTAGATCCTGGCTACACCTTC